Shown below are 9 T cell receptor beta chains from a single sample sequenced in a study of shared clonotypes between healthy human individuals. The naive CD8 fraction comprised CD45RO-negative cells positively selected for CCR7 and excluded terminally differentiated effector memory CD45RA+ cells. Profiled with immunoSEQ multiplex PCR; TCRdb holds only in-frame clones, not every one. The table has about 1,900,000 clones, roughly 95% seen once. Material for sequencing was naive CD8+ T cells sorted from blood. The source of these receptors is a man aged 18 to 29 in good health.

The rearrangement uses TRBV28 and TRBJ2-7; D is unresolved. This CDR3 spans 12 amino acids. Germline CDR1 reads MDHEN; CDR2 reads SYDVKM. V shed 6 bases and J shed 2 bases, with 8 bases lying between them. This CDR3 reads CASRKATYEQYF. The CDR3 DNA is TGTGCCAGCAGGAAAGCAACCTACGAGCAGTACTTC.

V gene TRBV30 combines with J gene TRBJ2-5, with D perhaps matching TRBD2 (5 bases). The ends were cut back, 1 base at V and 4 bases at J, with 25 bases in the middle. Looked up from germline, CDR1 is GTSNPN and CDR2 is SVGIG (reference sequence). The CDR3 spans 18 residues. The CDR3 coding sequence is TGTGCCTGGAGTGACGCGATATTCGATAGCGACCTTGGAGAGACCCAGTACTTC. It translates to CAWSDAIFDSDLGETQYF.

V usage is TRBV11-2 and J usage is TRBJ2-1, with 8 bases identical to TRBD2. With V trimmed by 1 base and J by 2 bases, 4 bases remained unmatched. The CDR3 sequence is 16 residues long. CDR1 is SGHAT and CDR2 is FQNNGV in the germline V gene. CDR3 bases: TGTGCCAGCAGCTTAGGTCTAGCGGGCCCCTACAATGAGCAGTTCTTC. As protein: CASSLGLAGPYNEQFF.

On this clone: Additional DNA sequences in this sample encode the identical CDR3. The chain has TRBV10-3 and TRBJ2-7; possibly TRBD1 for D (5 bases). Trimming stripped 0 bases from V and 3 bases from J, with 6 bases between. This CDR3 is built from 13 residues. Looked up from germline, CDR1 is ENHRY and CDR2 is SYGVKD. CDR3 residues: CAISESTGYEQYF. The CDR3 DNA is TGTGCCATCAGTGAGTCCACAGGCTACGAGCAGTACTTC.

The CDR3 loop is CASSQDLPGSEMGTEAFF. In DNA form, the CDR3 reads TGCGCCAGCAGCCAAGACCTCCCGGGCTCCGAAATGGGGACTGAAGCTTTCTTT. J is TRBJ1-1 and V is TRBV4-3; D remains ambiguous. Germline V CDR1 and CDR2: LGHNA, YSLEER. Trimming removed 0 bases at V and 5 bases at J, with 22 bases between. The CDR3 contains 18 residues.

This clone occurred once. V gene TRBV7-9 combines with J gene TRBJ2-7; no clear D. This CDR3 comprises 12 residues. CDR1 is SEHNR and CDR2 is FQNEAQ in the germline V gene (reference sequence). V lost 4 bases to trimming and J lost 2 bases, with 6 bases between them. CDR3 loop: CASSSQPYEQYF. CDR3 coding DNA: TGTGCCAGCAGCTCGCAGCCCTACGAGCAGTACTTC.

The chain couples TRBV5-8 to TRBJ2-1, with no clear D. V was cut by 2 bases and J by 4 bases, with 1 base left in between. This CDR3 region has 11 residues. In germline, CDR1 is SGHTS, CDR2 YDEGEE. CDR3 sequence reads: CASSFYNEQFF. CDR3 DNA sequence: TGTGCCAGCAGCTTTTACAATGAGCAGTTCTTC.

This clone was seen once. This sequence joins TRBV6-5 and TRBJ2-2; D possibly corresponds to TRBD1 (5 bases). With 2 bases removed from V and 6 bases from J, the gap between germline ends came to 10 bases. Germline-derived CDR1 and CDR2 are MNHEY and SVGAGI. The CDR3 extends over 14 amino acids. The CDR3 protein is CASSYAGQPGELFF. CDR3 DNA sequence: TGTGCCAGCAGTTACGCCGGACAACCCGGGGAGCTGTTTTTT.

This chain links TRBV6-1 with TRBJ1-1, with D maybe TRBD1 (6 bases). Germline CDR1 and CDR2: MNHNS and SASEGT. The CDR3 runs 13 residues. The V end was cut by 2 bases, the J end by 8 bases, with 12 bases between. This CDR3 reads CASSEYDRSEAFF. In DNA, the CDR3 is TGTGCCAGCAGTGAATACGACAGGAGCGAAGCTTTCTTT.